This is a list of T cell receptor beta chains from one sample in a study of T cell responses to AZD1222 COVID-19 vaccine. TCRdb's copy holds only in-frame clones and misses some; the assay was immunoSEQ multiplex PCR. The repertoire holds roughly 62,000 clones, with roughly 80% as singletons. Sequences were derived from peripheral blood, sampled on day 0 of AZD1222 vaccination. All receptors come from an adult in good health. The CDR3 runs from the conserved cysteine through the conserved F or W. A D gene is named only where the DNA matches it firmly. Only part of the rows carry a size: once, few, many, or a class if the clone is expanded.

TGTGCCAGCAGGAGGACATACGATAGCAATCAGCCCCAGCATTTT | CASRRTYDSNQPQHF | TRBJ1-5 | NA | TRBV2 | NA
TGTGCCTCGACGGAGCCATGGGACACAGATACGCAGTATTTT | CASTEPWDTDTQYF | TRBJ2-3 | NA | TRBV10-3 | NA
TGTGCCTGGAGTAATAAGGGAGCGGCCGGAGGGGAGCTGTTTTTT | CAWSNKGAAGGELFF | TRBJ2-2 | NA | TRBV30 | NA
TGTGCCAGCAGCTCCACCGGGACTAACTTTCAAGAGACCCAGTACTTC | CASSSTGTNFQETQYF | TRBJ2-5 | NA | TRBV11-3 | TRBD2
TGTGCCAGCGGACAAATGGGCAATCAGCCCCAGCATTTT | CASGQMGNQPQHF | TRBJ1-5 | NA | TRBV19 | NA
TGTGCCATCGCCTGGGGGACAGGGTCTAACTATGGCTACACCTTC | CAIAWGTGSNYGYTF | TRBJ1-2 | NA | TRBV10-3 | TRBD1
TGCAGCGTTGGGACAGGGGCTGGCTACACCTTC | CSVGTGAGYTF | TRBJ1-2 | NA | TRBV29-1 | TRBD1
TGTGCCAGCTCACCAAACGATGATTCGGCCCTCCACTTT | CASSPNDDSALHF | TRBJ1-6 | NA | TRBV18 | NA
TGTGCCAGCAGCGGCTGGGGAGCGGGGTATCGGGAGACCCAGTACTTC | CASSGWGAGYRETQYF | TRBJ2-5 | NA | TRBV16 | TRBD2
TGCGCCAGCAGCTTTAGAAAAGAGAACACTGAAGCTTTCTTT | CASSFRKENTEAFF | TRBJ1-1 | NA | TRBV5-1 | NA
TGCGCCAGCAGCTTGGCTGAAGAGACCCAGTACTTC | CASSLAEETQYF | TRBJ2-5 | NA | TRBV5-1 | NA
TGTGCCATCAGTGAGTCAAATCCCTACGAGCAGTACTTC | CAISESNPYEQYF | TRBJ2-7 | NA | TRBV10-3 | NA
TGTGCCATCAGTGATGCAGGGGCGAGTGGCTACACCTTC | CAISDAGASGYTF | TRBJ1-2 | NA | TRBV10-3 | NA
TGTGCCAGCAGCTTAGGCGCGGGGGGGCCAGGGACCGGGGAGCTGTTTTTT | CASSLGAGGPGTGELFF | TRBJ2-2 | NA | TRBV7-6 | TRBD2
TGTGCCGGGACGGCGGAGGCTGGCACTGAAGCTTTCTTT | CAGTAEAGTEAFF | TRBJ1-1 | few | TRBV2 | NA
TGTGCCAGCAGTTCCCCCGACAGCTACGAGCAGTACTTC | CASSSPDSYEQYF | TRBJ2-7 | few | TRBV28 | NA
TGTGCCAGCAGCGTAGGCAGCTCCTACGAGCAGTACTTC | CASSVGSSYEQYF | TRBJ2-7 | NA | TRBV9 | NA
TGTGCCGTCGCCCCCAGGGATACATACACTGAAGCTTTCTTT | CAVAPRDTYTEAFF | TRBJ1-1 | few | TRBV19 | NA
TGTGCCAGCAACCGAGGGACAGGGTTTGCTAATGAGCAGTTCTTC | CASNRGTGFANEQFF | TRBJ2-1 | NA | TRBV9 | TRBD1
TGTGCCAGCTCGGAGGGGCAGGGTCATGGCTACACCTTC | CASSEGQGHGYTF | TRBJ1-2 | once | TRBV18 | NA
TGTGCCAGCAGTTTCCCGGGACTAGCGGGGCCTCCTACTAGCACAGATACGCAGTATTTT | CASSFPGLAGPPTSTDTQYF | TRBJ2-3 | once | TRBV28 | TRBD2
TGTGCCAGCAGCCGGAATAGCAATCAGCCCCAGCATTTT | CASSRNSNQPQHF | TRBJ1-5 | NA | TRBV5-4 | NA
TGTGCCAGCAGCTTAGTTTACCATGAGCAGTTCTTC | CASSLVYHEQFF | TRBJ2-1 | NA | TRBV11-2 | NA
TGTGCCAGCAGCAAACGTGGGGGACCGGGTGGCTACACCTTC | CASSKRGGPGGYTF | TRBJ1-2 | NA | TRBV21-1 | NA
TGTGCCAGCTCACCGCTAGCCGGGACAGGGGGGTTAGAGCAGTACTTC | CASSPLAGTGGLEQYF | TRBJ2-7 | NA | TRBV18 | TRBD1
TGTGCCAGTAGTTCCTCTAGCGGGGGAACCGGGGAGCTGTTTTTT | CASSSSSGGTGELFF | TRBJ2-2 | NA | TRBV19 | TRBD2
TGTGCCAGCAGCGTAGCGGCAGGGAGTGAAAAACTGTTTTTT | CASSVAAGSEKLFF | TRBJ1-4 | once | TRBV9 | NA
TGTGCCAGCAGTGAAGAGGCCCGCTCCTACGAGCAGTACTTC | CASSEEARSYEQYF | TRBJ2-7 | NA | TRBV2 | NA
TGCGCCAGCAGCCAAGATTTCGGGCGGTTAGGGGAAAAACTGTTTTTT | CASSQDFGRLGEKLFF | TRBJ1-4 | NA | TRBV4-1 | NA
TGTGCCAGCAGCACTCACGGGCTCTATGGCTACACCTTC | CASSTHGLYGYTF | TRBJ1-2 | NA | TRBV28 | NA
TGTGCCAGCAGCTTAGGTGGGCGGGGTAATGAAAAACTGTTTTTT | CASSLGGRGNEKLFF | TRBJ1-4 | few | TRBV7-8 | NA
TGTGCCAGCAGTCGCGGGGGCTTGGAAGGTAATCAGCCCCAGCATTTT | CASSRGGLEGNQPQHF | TRBJ1-5 | once | TRBV2 | NA
TGTGCCAGCAGCGTAGGGACAGGGATGACGGGGGAGACCCAGTACTTC | CASSVGTGMTGETQYF | TRBJ2-5 | NA | TRBV9 | TRBD1
TGTGCCAGCAGCCCGGGACTAGCGGGGGGGCCCTCCTACAATGAGCAGTTCTTC | CASSPGLAGGPSYNEQFF | TRBJ2-1 | NA | TRBV5-4 | TRBD2
TGTGCCACCAGCGGACAGTCTTACGAGCAGTACTTC | CATSGQSYEQYF | TRBJ2-7 | NA | TRBV15 | NA
TGTGCCAGCCTCCCGTGGTTTCAAGAGACCCAGTACTTC | CASLPWFQETQYF | TRBJ2-5 | NA | TRBV2 | NA
TGTGCCAGCAGTTACTCGGGTCTCTATGGCTACACCTTC | CASSYSGLYGYTF | TRBJ1-2 | NA | TRBV6-2/TRBV6-3 | NA
TGCGCCAGCAGCCAAGATTTCAGGGACGCCAGCACAGATACGCAGTATTTT | CASSQDFRDASTDTQYF | TRBJ2-3 | NA | TRBV4-3 | NA
TGTGCTAGTGGTTTGGTACTAGGACAGGGGAACACTGAAGCTTTCTTT | CASGLVLGQGNTEAFF | TRBJ1-1 | NA | TRBV12-5 | TRBD1
TGTGCCAGCAGCTTGGAGGTCACAGGGAGGGTTAATGAAAAACTGTTTTTT | CASSLEVTGRVNEKLFF | TRBJ1-4 | NA | TRBV5-8 | NA
TGTGCCAGCAGCTTAAGGCCGGCCGGTCTGAACACTGAAGCTTTCTTT | CASSLRPAGLNTEAFF | TRBJ1-1 | NA | TRBV7-8 | NA